A single sample is the source of the 11 T cell receptor beta chains below, sequenced in a study of OX40 agonist ivuxolimab in advanced cancers. Only in-frame clones appear in the TCRdb table, and some are missing; sequencing was by immunoSEQ multiplex PCR. The sample contains tens of thousands of clones, 88% of which appear only once. The sequencing used CD4+ or CD8+ T cells sorted from blood, collected in a trial of the OX40 agonist ivuxolimab. These receptors all stem from an adult with an advanced solid tumor such as melanoma, head and neck, liver or kidney cancer.

V and J are TRBV21-1 and TRBJ2-3; the DNA was not compared with TRBD2, the D call given in the table. TRBV21-1 is a known pseudogene. This CDR3 is 17 amino acids long. CDR3 sequence reads: CASSKVGLAGGPDTQYF. The CDR3 DNA follows: TGTGCCAGCAGCAAAGTCGGACTAGCGGGAGGTCCAGATACGCAGTATTTT.

The chain recombines TRBV25-1 with TRBJ2-2; D not resolved. Trimming took off 5 bases at V and 4 bases at J, with 5 bases between the two ends. This CDR3 contains 12 residues. Germline CDR1 reads MGHDK; CDR2 reads SYGVNS. CDR3 sequence (DNA): TGTGCCAGCAGTCTATCCACCGGGGAGCTGTTTTTT. It codes for CASSLSTGELFF.

The chain couples TRBV4-1 to TRBJ2-5; TRBD1 aligns across 8 bases. Germline V gene data show CDR1 as MGHRA and CDR2 as YSYEKL. This CDR3 comprises 16 residues. Unmatched junction bases numbered 8, after V lost 0 bases and J lost 5 bases. The CDR3 DNA reads TGCGCCAGCAGCCAAGAGGGGCAGGGGGCCTGGGAGACCCAGTACTTC. This translates into CASSQEGQGAWETQYF.

The V and J genes are TRBV30 and TRBJ1-3; D unresolved. V dropped 1 base and J dropped 0 bases, with 10 bases sitting between them. The CDR3 length is 15 residues. Germline CDR1 is GTSNPN and CDR2 is SVGIG (reference sequence). Here the CDR3 DNA reads TGTGCCTGGAGTGCTAAGAGAATCTCTGGAAACACCATATATTTT. Its protein product is CAWSAKRISGNTIYF.

This clone has a single count. The CDR3 bases are TGTGCCAGCAGTTTATCGCACGCGGGGGGTGGCTACACCTTC. Protein: CASSLSHAGGGYTF. The chain recombines TRBV27 with TRBJ1-2, with D possibly being TRBD1 (5 bases). CDR3 length: 14 amino acids. The germline V gene encodes CDR1 MNHEY and CDR2 SMNVEV (reference sequence). Trimming cost V 0 bases and J 7 bases, with 12 bases left between them.

The chain couples TRBV9 to TRBJ1-4; possibly TRBD1 for D (5 bases). Germline lookup yields CDR1 SGDLS and CDR2 YYNGEE. The CDR3 totals 13 residues. V lost 3 bases and J 8 bases, leaving 11 bases between the germline ends. The CDR3 sequence is CASSGGSGEKLFF. The CDR3 nucleotides read TGTGCCAGCAGCGGGGGGTCAGGGGAAAAACTGTTTTTT.

About this clone: One junction end does not reproduce the germline sequence, and a read error may be involved. CDR3 loop: CASSDGPVGEQFF. DNA of the CDR3: TGTGCAAGCAGTGACGGGCCGGTTGGTGAGCAGTTCTTC. V and J are TRBV2 and TRBJ2-1, with no clear D. From germline, CDR1 is SNHLY and CDR2 FYNNEI. The CDR3 contains 13 residues.

The chain has TRBV11-3 and TRBJ2-1; 12 nucleotides agree with TRBD2. The germline V gene has CDR1 SGHNT and CDR2 YENEEA. The length of the CDR3 is 17 residues. Losses at the gene ends were 0 bases for V and 8 bases for J; bases not matched to a gene: 8. The CDR3 is CASSLEGPLAGGYEQFF. The CDR3 DNA sequence: TGTGCCAGCAGCTTAGAGGGCCCACTAGCGGGAGGATATGAGCAGTTCTTC. The variable domain in full, completed from reference TRBV11-3 and TRBJ2-1, reads EAGVVQSPRYKIIEKKQPVAFWCNPISGHNTLYWYLQNLGQGPELLIRYENEEAVDDSQLPKDRFSAERLKGVDSTLKIQPAELGDSAVYLCASSLEGPLAGGYEQFFGPGTRLTVL.

V gene TRBV12-5 combines with J gene TRBJ2-2, with D tentatively TRBD2 (5 bases). V was clipped by 1 base and J by 4 bases, with 10 bases between them. The germline V gene encodes CDR1 LGHNT and CDR2 FRNRAP. CDR3 length: 15 residues. CDR3 protein: CASGLGGLGTGELFF. DNA of the CDR3: TGTGCTAGTGGTTTGGGAGGGTTGGGCACCGGGGAGCTGTTTTTT.

The gene calls are TRBV6-1 and TRBJ1-5, with 8 nucleotides matching TRBD1. J lost 0 bases, V lost 0 bases, and 10 bases had no gene match. This CDR3 spans 19 amino acids. Looked up from germline, CDR1 is MNHNS and CDR2 is SASEGT. The CDR3 spells CASSEARGQAKYSNQPQHF. The CDR3 DNA is TGTGCCAGCAGTGAAGCTCGGGGACAGGCCAAATATAGCAATCAGCCCCAGCATTTT.

The rearrangement joins TRBV28 to TRBJ2-3; 7 nucleotides line up with TRBD1. The germline V gene encodes CDR1 MDHEN and CDR2 SYDVKM. Unmatched junction bases numbered 13, after V lost 2 bases and J lost 2 bases. The CDR3 length is 18 residues. This CDR3 reads CASSLLRGTDTFTDTQYF. As DNA, the CDR3 is TGTGCCAGCAGTTTACTTCGAGGGACAGACACATTCACAGATACGCAGTATTTT.